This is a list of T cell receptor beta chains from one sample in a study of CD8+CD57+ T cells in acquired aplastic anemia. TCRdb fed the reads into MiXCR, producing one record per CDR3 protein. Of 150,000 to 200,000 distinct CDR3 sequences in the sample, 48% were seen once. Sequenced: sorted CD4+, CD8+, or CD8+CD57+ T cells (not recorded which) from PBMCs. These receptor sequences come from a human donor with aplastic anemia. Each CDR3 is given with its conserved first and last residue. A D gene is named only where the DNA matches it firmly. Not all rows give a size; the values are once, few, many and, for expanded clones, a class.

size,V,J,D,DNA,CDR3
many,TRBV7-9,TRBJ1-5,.,TGTGCCAGCAGCCCGGACGGCTATAGCAATCAGCCCCAGCATTTT,CASSPDGYSNQPQHF
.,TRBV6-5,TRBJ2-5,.,TGTGCCAGCAGTTACGGAGAGGGGGAGACCCAGTACTTC,CASSYGEGETQYF
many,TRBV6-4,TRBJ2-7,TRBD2,TGTGCCAGCAGTGACCCGGGACTAGCGGGGCTCTTCTACGAGCAGTACTTC,CASSDPGLAGLFYEQYF
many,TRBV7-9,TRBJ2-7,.,TGTGCCAGCAGCCAAAGCCAGTCCTACGAGCAGTACTTC,CASSQSQSYEQYF
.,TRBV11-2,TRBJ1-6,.,TGTGCCAGCAGCCTAGATCTCAGCCCCTCCTATGATTCACCCCTCCACTTT,CASSLDLSPSYDSPLHF
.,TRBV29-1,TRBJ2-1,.,TGCAGCTTCCGGAGAGACCATGAGCAGTTCTTC,CSFRRDHEQFF
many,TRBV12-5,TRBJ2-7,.,TGTGCTAGTGGTTTGGTACTTCGGGGGCCCTACGAGCAGTACTTC,CASGLVLRGPYEQYF
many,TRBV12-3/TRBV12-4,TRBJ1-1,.,TGTGCCAGCACCCAGAGGGGGAACACTGAAGCTTTCTTT,CASTQRGNTEAFF
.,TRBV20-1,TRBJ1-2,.,TGCAGTGCTAGTTCCAGGTTAAGCTATGGCTACACCTTC,CSASSRLSYGYTF
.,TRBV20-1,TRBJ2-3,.,TGCAGTGCTAGAGTGTCAGATACGCAGTATTTT,CSARVSDTQYF
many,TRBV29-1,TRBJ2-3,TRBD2,TGCAGCGTTGGTCGCGGGAGGATGTATACAGATACGCAGTATTTT,CSVGRGRMYTDTQYF